This T cell receptor (beta chain) was recovered during a study of metastatic and nonmetastatic thyroid tumors. Across the study: Repertoires from malignant and benign thyroid patients were compared across blood and tumor or nodule tissue.

All patients reached thyroid surgery having received no treatment beforehand. In the source study's methods: Construction of a distant-metastasis classifier for papillary thyroid cancer relied on CDR3 differences across clinicopathological groups. Using MiXCR, TCRdb re-called clones from the PCR reads. It is TCRdb's table, rather than the study itself, that gives the V and J calls and clone size. Of some 12,000 clones listed, less than 15% were seen once; the top ten hold around 12%. This clone has a count of ten or more. Its ends do not fully match the called genes, so a read error is possible. This receptor was taken from a female donor with papillary thyroid cancer or a benign thyroid nodule (not recorded which). Some clones in this sample may be carry-over from other donors' samples. Material for sequencing was blood.

In nucleotides, the CDR3 is TGTGCCAGCAGTTTGTCCGGGGTCGCCCAAGTGACCCAGTACTTC. Protein sequence: CASSLSGVAQVTQYF. This rearrangement joins TRBV28 to TRBJ2-5; a possible D gene is TRBD2 (5 bases). The CDR3 loop spans 15 amino acids. CDR1 and CDR2 (germline): MDHEN, SYDVKM.